Shown below are 3 T cell receptor beta chains from a single sample sequenced in a study of blood T cell repertoires in COVID-19. Measured with immunoSEQ multiplex PCR; TCRdb has only the in-frame clones, and not every one. Among a few hundred thousand clones listed, around 81% were seen once. What was sequenced was peripheral blood. These receptors all stem from a man aged 25-45 years who had recovered from COVID-19.

The chain carries TRBV7-9 and TRBJ2-1; 8 nucleotides line up with TRBD1. The CDR3 totals 15 residues. Germline CDR1 SEHNR, CDR2 FQNEAQ (reference sequence). V trimming: 2 bases; J trimming: 8 bases; junction bases outside the gene matches: 8. This chain's CDR3 is CASSLMAGGLYEQFF. CDR3 nucleotide sequence: TGTGCCAGCAGCTTAATGGCAGGGGGCCTTTATGAGCAGTTCTTC. Combining the CDR3 with reference TRBV7-9 and TRBJ2-1 gives the whole variable domain DTGVSQNPRHKITKRGQNVTFRCDPISEHNRLYWYRQTLGQGPEFLTYFQNEAQLEKSRLLSDRFSAERPKGSFSTLEIQRTEQGDSAMYLCASSLMAGGLYEQFFGPGTRLTVL.

The genes are TRBV6-1 and TRBJ2-3; 9 positions match TRBD2. Germline values: CDR1 MNHNS, CDR2 SASEGT. CDR3 length: 18 residues. The V and J ends lost 2 bases and 2 bases, in that order; junction bases with no gene match: 11. In DNA, the CDR3 is TGTGCCAGCAGTGAACCCTTTAGACTAGCGGTAAACACAGATACGCAGTATTTT. Amino acid sequence: CASSEPFRLAVNTDTQYF.

As for this clone: Other nucleotide sequences from this sample produce the same CDR3. The chain has TRBV28 and TRBJ1-1, with a possible D match to TRBD1 (6 bases). V was trimmed by 5 bases and J by 7 bases, leaving 8 bases between them. The CDR3 loop spans 11 amino acids. Germline CDR1 MDHEN, CDR2 SYDVKM. CDR3 sequence reads: CASSVRGEAFF. CDR3 sequence (DNA): TGTGCCAGCAGTGTCAGGGGTGAAGCTTTCTTT.